The rows below give T cell receptor beta chains drawn from one sample of a study of cytomegalovirus exposure and HLA in healthy donors. Profiling relied on immunoSEQ multiplex PCR, and the TCRdb table lists in-frame clones only, not all of them. This table has around 120,000 clones, around 80% appearing once. Sequenced material: PBMCs. These TCRs come from a woman aged 40 to 49 in good health and CMV-seropositive. CDR3s leave out the opening cysteine and the closing phenylalanine or tryptophan. A D gene is named only where the DNA matches it firmly.

j_call v_call d_call cdr3_aa
TRBJ2-7 TRBV9 TRBD1 ASSPRTGLYEQY
TRBJ1-1 TRBV7-2 NA ASSSGMNTEAF
TRBJ2-2 TRBV4-1 NA ASSQDTGVGTGELF
TRBJ1-1 TRBV6-5 TRBD1 ASNWDRVGTEAF
TRBJ2-2 TRBV7-2 NA ASSLAAGLGTGELF
TRBJ1-1 TRBV7-9 NA ASSRMGQGGSTEAF
TRBJ2-3 TRBV2 TRBD2 ASSEELAEEH
TRBJ2-5 TRBV5-1 NA ASSLVGRGEETQY
TRBJ1-6 TRBV9 TRBD1 ASSGLTGRGNSPLH
TRBJ2-2 TRBV25-1 NA ASSEYRAGGAGELF
TRBJ2-2 TRBV7-6 TRBD1 ASSPGQSTGELF
TRBJ2-7 TRBV6-5 TRBD1 ASSPTGKYEQY
TRBJ2-3 TRBV15 TRBD2 ATSRDRGGRGADTQY
TRBJ2-1 TRBV6-5 NA ASSRGTPVHEQF